Below, 4 T cell receptor beta chains from the same sample are listed, as sequenced in a study of cytomegalovirus exposure and HLA in healthy donors. Researchers ran the PCR with 60 Vbeta and 13 Jbeta primers. Produced via immunoSEQ multiplex PCR; TCRdb's table is partial and in-frame only. The sample contains about 150,000 clones, roughly 80% of which appear only once. Sample: PBMCs. These receptors all come from a man aged 18-30 years in good health and CMV-seronegative.

This chain connects TRBV6-1 to TRBJ1-5; D perhaps matches TRBD1 (5 bases). This CDR3 region has 16 residues. V was shortened by 4 bases and J by 7 bases, with 20 bases between the two germline ends. The germline gives CDR1 MNHNS, CDR2 SASEGT. Here the CDR3 DNA reads TGTGCCAGCAGTGCCTCTCGGACCGCCAGGGCCCAGCCCCAGCATTTT. Encoded protein: CASSASRTARAQPQHF.

The chain has TRBV6-1 and TRBJ2-7; weak D call: TRBD1 (6 bases). Looked up from germline, CDR1 is MNHNS and CDR2 is SASEGT. Trimming stripped 2 bases from V and 2 bases from J, with 16 bases between. The CDR3 runs 16 residues. This CDR3 reads CASSEFPRQEAYEQYF. CDR3 nucleotides: TGTGCCAGCAGTGAATTCCCCAGACAGGAGGCCTACGAGCAGTACTTC.

This chain joins TRBV27 and TRBJ1-2; 9 bases align to TRBD1. Trimming at V came to 5 bases and at J to 5 bases, leaving 3 bases not matched to a gene. Germline loops: CDR1 MNHEY, CDR2 SMNVEV (reference sequence). This CDR3 comprises 13 residues. The CDR3, as DNA: TGTGCCAGCAGTACCGGGACAGGGTATGGCTACACCTTC. It specifies CASSTGTGYGYTF.

V usage is TRBV7-2 and J usage is TRBJ2-1, with 8 bases identical to TRBD2. Trimming cost V 3 bases and J 7 bases; bases outside gene matches: 20. CDR1 is SGHTA and CDR2 is FQGNSA in the germline V gene. This CDR3 comprises 19 residues. CDR3 nucleotide sequence: TGTGCCAGCAGCTTCGACGTGGAAGGACTAGCTGGGGGTGGGAATGAGCAGTTCTTC. This encodes CASSFDVEGLAGGGNEQFF.